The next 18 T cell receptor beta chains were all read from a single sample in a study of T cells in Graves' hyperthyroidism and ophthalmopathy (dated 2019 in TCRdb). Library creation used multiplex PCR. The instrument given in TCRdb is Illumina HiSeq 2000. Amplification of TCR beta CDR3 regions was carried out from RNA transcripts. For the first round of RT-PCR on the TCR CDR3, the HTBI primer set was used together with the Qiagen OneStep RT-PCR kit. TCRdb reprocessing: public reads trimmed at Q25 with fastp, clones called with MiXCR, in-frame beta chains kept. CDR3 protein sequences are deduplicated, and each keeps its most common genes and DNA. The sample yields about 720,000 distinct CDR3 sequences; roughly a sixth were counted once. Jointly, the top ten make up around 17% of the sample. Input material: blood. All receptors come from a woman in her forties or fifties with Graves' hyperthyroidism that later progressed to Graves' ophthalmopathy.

This CDR3 is CASSTPTGYTGELFF. The DNA for the CDR3 is TGTGCCAGTAGTACCCCGACAGGGTACACCGGGGAGCTGTTTTTT. The chain couples TRBV19 to TRBJ2-2; 7 bases agree with TRBD1. V lost 4 bases and J lost 3; bases outside the gene matches: 5. The CDR3 is 15 residues long. The germline CDR1 and CDR2 sequences are LNHDA and SQIVND (reference sequence). Drawing the rest from reference TRBV19 and TRBJ2-2, the complete variable domain is DGGITQSPKYLFRKEGQNVTLSCEQNLNHDAMYWYRQDPGQGLRLIYYSQIVNDFQKGDIAEGYSVSREKKESFPLTVTSAQKNPTAFYLCASSTPTGYTGELFFGEGSRLTVL.

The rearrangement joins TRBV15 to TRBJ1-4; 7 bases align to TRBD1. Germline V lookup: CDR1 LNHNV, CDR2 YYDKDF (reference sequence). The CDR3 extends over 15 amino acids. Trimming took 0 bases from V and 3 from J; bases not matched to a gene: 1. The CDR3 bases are TGTGCCACCAGCAGAGACAGGGGGGCTAATGAAAAACTGTTTTTT. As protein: CATSRDRGANEKLFF.

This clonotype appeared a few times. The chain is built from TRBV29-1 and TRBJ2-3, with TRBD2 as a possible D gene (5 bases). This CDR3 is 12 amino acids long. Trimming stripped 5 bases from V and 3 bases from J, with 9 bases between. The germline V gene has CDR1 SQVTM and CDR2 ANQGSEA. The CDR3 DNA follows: TGCAGCGTTATAGAGGGAACAGATACGCAGTATTTT. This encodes CSVIEGTDTQYF.

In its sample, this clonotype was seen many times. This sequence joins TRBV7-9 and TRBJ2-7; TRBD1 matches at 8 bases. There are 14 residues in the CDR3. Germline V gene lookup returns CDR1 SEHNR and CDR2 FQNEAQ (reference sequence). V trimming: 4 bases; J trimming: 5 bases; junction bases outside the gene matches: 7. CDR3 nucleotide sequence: TGTGCCAGCAGCTCCCTGGACAGGGTTGACGAGCAGTACTTC. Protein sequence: CASSSLDRVDEQYF.

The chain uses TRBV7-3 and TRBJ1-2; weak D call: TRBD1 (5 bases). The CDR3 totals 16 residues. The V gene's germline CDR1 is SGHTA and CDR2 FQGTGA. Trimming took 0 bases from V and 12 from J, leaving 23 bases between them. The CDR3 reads CASSLTFWGRRLVDTF. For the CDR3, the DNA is TGTGCCAGCAGCTTAACGTTCTGGGGCAGACGACTGGTCGACACCTTC.

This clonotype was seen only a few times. CDR3 region: CSVEGGGGDYGYTF. The CDR3 DNA sequence: TGCAGCGTTGAGGGTGGAGGGGGCGACTATGGCTACACCTTC. The V gene is TRBV29-1, the J gene TRBJ1-2; TRBD1 matches at 7 bases. Losses at the gene ends were 3 bases for V and 3 bases for J; bases not matched to a gene: 7. The germline CDR1 and CDR2 sequences are SQVTM and ANQGSEA. This CDR3 region has 14 residues.

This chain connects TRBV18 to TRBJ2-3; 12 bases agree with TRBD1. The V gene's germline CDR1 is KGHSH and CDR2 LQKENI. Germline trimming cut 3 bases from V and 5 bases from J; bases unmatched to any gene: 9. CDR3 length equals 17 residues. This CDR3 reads CASSPRDRGQLVDTQYF. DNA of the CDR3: TGTGCCAGCTCACCCAGGGACAGGGGGCAACTGGTAGATACGCAGTATTTT. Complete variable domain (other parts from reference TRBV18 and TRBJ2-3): NAGVMQNPRHLVRRRGQEARLRCSPMKGHSHVYWYRQLPEEGLKFMVYLQKENIIDESGMPKERFSAEFPKEGPSILRIQQVVRGDSAAYFCASSPRDRGQLVDTQYFGPGTRLTVL.

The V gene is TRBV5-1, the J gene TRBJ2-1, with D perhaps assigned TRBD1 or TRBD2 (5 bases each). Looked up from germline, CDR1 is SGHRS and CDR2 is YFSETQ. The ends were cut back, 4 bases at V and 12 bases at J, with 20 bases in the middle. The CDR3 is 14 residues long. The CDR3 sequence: CASSPEVGTAGQFF. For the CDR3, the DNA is TGCGCCAGCAGCCCGGAGGTCGGGACCGCGGGGCAGTTCTTC. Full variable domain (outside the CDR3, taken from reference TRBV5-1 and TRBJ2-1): KAGVTQTPRYLIKTRGQQVTLSCSPISGHRSVSWYQQTPGQGLQFLFEYFSETQRNKGNFPGRFSGRQFSNSRSEMNVSTLELGDSALYLCASSPEVGTAGQFFGPGTRLTVL.

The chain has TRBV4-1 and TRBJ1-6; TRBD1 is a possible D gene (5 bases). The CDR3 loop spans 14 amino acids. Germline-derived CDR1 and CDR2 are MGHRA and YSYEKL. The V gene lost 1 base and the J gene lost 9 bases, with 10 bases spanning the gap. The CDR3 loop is CASSQARVSSPLHF. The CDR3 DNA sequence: TGCGCCAGCAGCCAAGCCAGGGTTAGTTCACCCCTCCACTTT.

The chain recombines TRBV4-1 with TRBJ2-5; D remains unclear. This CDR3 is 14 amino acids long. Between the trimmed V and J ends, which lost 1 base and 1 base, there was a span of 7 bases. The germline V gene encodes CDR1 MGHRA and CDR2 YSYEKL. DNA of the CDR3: TGCGCCAGCAGCCAAGGGGTCGGCCAAGAGACCCAGTACTTC. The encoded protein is CASSQGVGQETQYF.

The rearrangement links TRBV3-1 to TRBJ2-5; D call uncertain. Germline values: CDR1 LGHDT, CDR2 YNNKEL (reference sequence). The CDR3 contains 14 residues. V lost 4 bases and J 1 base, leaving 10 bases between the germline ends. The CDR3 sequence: CASSPRRTQETQYF. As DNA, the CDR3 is TGTGCCAGCAGCCCACGACGGACCCAAGAGACCCAGTACTTC.

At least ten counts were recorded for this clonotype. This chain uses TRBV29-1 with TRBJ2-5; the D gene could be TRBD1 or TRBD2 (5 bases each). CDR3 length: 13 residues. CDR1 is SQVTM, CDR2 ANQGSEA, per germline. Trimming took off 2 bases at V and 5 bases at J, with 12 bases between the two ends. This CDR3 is CSVEKGPRETQYF. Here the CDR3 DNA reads TGCAGCGTTGAAAAGGGACCACGGGAGACCCAGTACTTC.

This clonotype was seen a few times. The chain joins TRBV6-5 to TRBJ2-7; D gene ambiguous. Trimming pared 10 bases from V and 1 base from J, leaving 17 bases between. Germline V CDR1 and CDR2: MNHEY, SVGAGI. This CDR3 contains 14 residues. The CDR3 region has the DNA TGTGCCACCCTATGGTCCCCCCTTTCCTACGAGCAGTACTTC. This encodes CATLWSPLSYEQYF.

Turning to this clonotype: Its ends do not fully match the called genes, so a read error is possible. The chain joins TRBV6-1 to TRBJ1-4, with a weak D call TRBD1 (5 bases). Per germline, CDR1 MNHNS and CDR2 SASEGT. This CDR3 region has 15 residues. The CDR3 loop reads CASSSGHLRSEKLFF. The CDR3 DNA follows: TGTGCCAGCAGCTCGGGGCACCTGAGGAGTGAAAAGCTGTTTTTT.

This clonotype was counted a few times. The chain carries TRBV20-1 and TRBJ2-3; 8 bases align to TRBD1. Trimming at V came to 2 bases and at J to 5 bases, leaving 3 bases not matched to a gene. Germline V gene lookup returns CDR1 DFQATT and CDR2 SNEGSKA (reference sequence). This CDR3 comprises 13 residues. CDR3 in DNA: TGCAGTGCTAGACCCACAGGGGGAGATACGCAGTATTTT. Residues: CSARPTGGDTQYF.

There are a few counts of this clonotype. The CDR3: CASSLSLSRTGELFF. CDR3 nucleotide sequence: TGTGCCAGCAGTTTAAGTTTGAGCAGAACCGGGGAGCTGTTTTTT. The rearrangement links TRBV12-3 or TRBV12-4 to TRBJ2-2, with D hard to call. V was pared by 2 bases and J by 5 bases, with 12 bases between. The CDR3 is 15 residues long.

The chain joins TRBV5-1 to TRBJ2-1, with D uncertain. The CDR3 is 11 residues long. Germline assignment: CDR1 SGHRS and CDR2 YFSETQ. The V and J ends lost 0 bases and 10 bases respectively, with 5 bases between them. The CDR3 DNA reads TGCGCCAGCAGCTTGGAACAAGAGCAGTTCTTC. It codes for CASSLEQEQFF.

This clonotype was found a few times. CDR3 in amino acids: CASSELSRGNEQYF. The CDR3 coding sequence is TGTGCCAGCAGTGAACTGAGCCGGGGTAACGAGCAGTACTTC. The chain couples TRBV6-1 to TRBJ2-7; D is perhaps TRBD2 (5 bases). In germline, CDR1 is MNHNS, CDR2 SASEGT. The CDR3 covers 14 residues. V was shortened by 2 bases and J by 5 bases, with 13 bases between the two germline ends.